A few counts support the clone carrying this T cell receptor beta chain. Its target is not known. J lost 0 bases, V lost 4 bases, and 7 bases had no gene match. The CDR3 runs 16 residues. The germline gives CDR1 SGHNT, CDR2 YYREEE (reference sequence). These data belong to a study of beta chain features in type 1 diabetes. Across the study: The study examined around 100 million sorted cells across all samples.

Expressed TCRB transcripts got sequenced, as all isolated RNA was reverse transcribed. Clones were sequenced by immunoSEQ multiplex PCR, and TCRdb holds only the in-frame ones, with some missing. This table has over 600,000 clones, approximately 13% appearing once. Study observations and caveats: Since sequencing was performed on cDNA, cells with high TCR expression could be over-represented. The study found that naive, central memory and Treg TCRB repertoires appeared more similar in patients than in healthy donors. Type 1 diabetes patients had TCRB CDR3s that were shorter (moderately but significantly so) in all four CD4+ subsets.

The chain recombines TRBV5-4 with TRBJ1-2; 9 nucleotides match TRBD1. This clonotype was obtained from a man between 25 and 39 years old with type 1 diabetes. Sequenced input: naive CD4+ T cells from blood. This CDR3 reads CASSKGQGGPNYGYTF. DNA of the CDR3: TGTGCCAGCAGCAAGGGACAGGGAGGACCTAACTATGGCTACACCTTC.